This T cell receptor (beta chain) is from a study of T cell responses to AZD1222 COVID-19 vaccine. Background on the study: The analysis combined second doses at about 4 or about 12 weeks.

Generated by immunoSEQ multiplex PCR, the TCRdb table keeps only in-frame clones and is missing some. The repertoire holds some 120,000 clones, with approximately 88% as singletons. On this clone itself: Its antigen is not known.

Broader study findings: The donor cohort was predominantly white British with a female majority, and clonal diversity may have been underestimated. Just a handful of people given AZD1222 tested seropositive at baseline. No day 14 peak samples; only post-peak repertoires were characterized.

The CDR3 consists of 16 residues. V is TRBV21-1 and J is TRBJ2-7; no DNA check was done on the table's D call, TRBD1. TRBV21-1 is marked as a pseudogene. The sequences come from peripheral blood, collected on day 0 of AZD1222 vaccination. This receptor was obtained from an adult in good health. The chain's CDR3 is CASSKSPGQPSYEQYF. The CDR3 DNA follows: TGTGCCAGCAGCAAATCCCCGGGACAGCCTTCCTACGAGCAGTACTTC.